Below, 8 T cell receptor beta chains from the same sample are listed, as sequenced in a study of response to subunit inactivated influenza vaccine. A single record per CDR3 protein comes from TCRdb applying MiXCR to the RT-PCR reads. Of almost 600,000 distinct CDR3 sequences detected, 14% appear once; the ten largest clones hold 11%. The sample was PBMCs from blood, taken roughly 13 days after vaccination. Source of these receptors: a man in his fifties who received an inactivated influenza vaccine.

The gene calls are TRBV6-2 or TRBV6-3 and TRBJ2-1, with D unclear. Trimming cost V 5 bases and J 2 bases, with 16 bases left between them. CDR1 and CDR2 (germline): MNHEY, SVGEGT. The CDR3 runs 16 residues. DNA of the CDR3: TGTGCCAGCAGTCCAGCCCTCTACAAAACCTACAATGAGCAGTTCTTC. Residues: CASSPALYKTYNEQFF.

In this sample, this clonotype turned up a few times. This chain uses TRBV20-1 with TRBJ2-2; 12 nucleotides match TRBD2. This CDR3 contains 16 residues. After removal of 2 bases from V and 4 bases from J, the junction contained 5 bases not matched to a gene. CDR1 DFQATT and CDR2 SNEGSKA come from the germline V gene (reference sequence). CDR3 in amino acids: CSARPGLAGSTGELFF. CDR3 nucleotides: TGCAGTGCTAGACCCGGACTAGCGGGATCCACCGGGGAGCTGTTTTTT.

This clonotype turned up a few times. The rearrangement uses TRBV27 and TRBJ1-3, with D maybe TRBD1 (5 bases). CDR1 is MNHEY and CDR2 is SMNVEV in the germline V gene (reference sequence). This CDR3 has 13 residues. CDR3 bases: TGTGTCTCGGGACGCCGCCTCGGAAACACCATATATTTT. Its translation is CVSGRRLGNTIYF.

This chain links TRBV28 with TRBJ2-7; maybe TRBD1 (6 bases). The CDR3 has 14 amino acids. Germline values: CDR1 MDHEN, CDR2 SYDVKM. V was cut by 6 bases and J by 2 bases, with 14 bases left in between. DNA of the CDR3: TGTGCCAGCAGACACACCGGACAGCCCTACGAGCAGTACTTC. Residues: CASRHTGQPYEQYF.

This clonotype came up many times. The CDR3 DNA reads as TGTGCCACCAGCCCCAGGTGGGGCACAGATACGCAGTATTTT. Amino acids: CATSPRWGTDTQYF. This sequence joins TRBV15 and TRBJ2-3, with D unclear. The ends were cut back, 5 bases at V and 1 base at J, with 10 bases in the middle. Germline CDR1 is LNHNV and CDR2 is YYDKDF (reference sequence). The length of the CDR3 is 14 residues.

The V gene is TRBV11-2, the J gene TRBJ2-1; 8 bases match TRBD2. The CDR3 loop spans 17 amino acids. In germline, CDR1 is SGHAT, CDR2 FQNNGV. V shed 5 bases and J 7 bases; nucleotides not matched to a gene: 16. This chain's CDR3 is CASSMNIGTSLQNEQFF. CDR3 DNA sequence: TGTGCCAGCAGCATGAACATCGGGACTAGTCTTCAGAATGAGCAGTTCTTC.

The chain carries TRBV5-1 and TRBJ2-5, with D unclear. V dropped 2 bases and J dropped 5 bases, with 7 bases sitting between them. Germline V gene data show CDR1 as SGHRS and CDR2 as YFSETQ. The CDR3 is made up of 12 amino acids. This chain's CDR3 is CASSFVAETQYF. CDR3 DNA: TGCGCCAGCAGCTTCGTCGCGGAGACCCAGTACTTC.

The CDR3 loop is CASSGRTGIYEQYF. CDR3 nucleotide sequence: TGTGCCAGCAGTGGGAGGACAGGGATATACGAGCAGTACTTC. V is TRBV6-1 and J is TRBJ2-7, with TRBD1 matching over 8 bases. The CDR3 consists of 14 residues. V shed 4 bases and J 4 bases; nucleotides not matched to a gene: 6. Germline lookup yields CDR1 MNHNS and CDR2 SASEGT.